This entry lists 20 T cell receptor beta chains sequenced from one sample in a study of T cells in Graves' hyperthyroidism and ophthalmopathy. There were TCR beta CDR3 regions amplified from RNA transcripts. The HTBI primer set served for first-round RT-PCR of the TCR CDR3. MiXCR was run by TCRdb on the multiplex PCR reads, yielding one entry per CDR3 protein. The top ten hold about an eighth of the sample, which has about 600,000 distinct CDR3 sequences, 13% to 15% seen once. The specimen sequenced was blood. The receptors come from a woman in her 50s with Graves' ophthalmopathy.

In the case of this clonotype: A much bigger clone sits one base away, suggesting this may be a read error. This chain joins TRBV15 and TRBJ2-7; TRBD1 might be the D (6 bases). CDR3 length: 15 amino acids. Germline-derived CDR1 and CDR2 are LNHNV and YYDKDF (reference sequence). V was shortened by 4 bases and J by 2 bases, with 15 bases between the two germline ends. CDR3 residues: CATSTRQVGPYEQYF. CDR3 DNA sequence: TGTGCCACCAGCACCAGACAGGTGGGTCCCTACGAGCAGTACTTC.

This clonotype was seen ten or more times. The chain couples TRBV2 to TRBJ2-2; 13 bases are shared with TRBD2. J lost 8 bases, V lost 7 bases, and 7 bases had no gene match. CDR1 and CDR2 (germline): SNHLY, FYNNEI. The CDR3 sequence is 15 residues long. The CDR3: CASTRLAGGSGELFF. The CDR3 DNA is TGTGCCAGCACCCGACTAGCGGGAGGATCTGGGGAGCTGTTTTTT.

Remarks on this clonotype: This could be a read error, since a much larger clone is one nucleotide away. The chain is built from TRBV15 and TRBJ2-2, with D unclear. The CDR3 sequence is 17 residues long. Germline loops: CDR1 LNHNV, CDR2 YYDKDF (reference sequence). As DNA, the CDR3 is TGTGCCACCGGCAGAGATCGTGAGGTCGCGAACACCGGGGAGCTGTTTTTT. This gives the protein CATGRDREVANTGELFF. The variable domain in full, with the rest retrieved from reference TRBV15 and TRBJ2-2, is DAMVIQNPRYQVTQFGKPVTLSCSQTLNHNVMYWYQQKSSQAPKLLFHYYDKDFNNEADTPDNFQSRRPNTSFCFLDIRSPGLGDTAMYLCATGRDREVANTGELFFGEGSRLTVL.

This clonotype was seen ten or more times. The gene calls are TRBV6-1 and TRBJ2-1; 7 bases are shared with TRBD1. Germline V gene data show CDR1 as MNHNS and CDR2 as SASEGT. This CDR3 has 16 amino acids. After removal of 6 bases from V and 5 bases from J, the junction contained 13 bases not matched to a gene. In nucleotides, the CDR3 is TGTGCCAGCAGACCTACTACCGGGACAGATCACAATGAGCAGTTCTTC. Translation: CASRPTTGTDHNEQFF.

This clonotype was observed at least ten times. V gene TRBV29-1 combines with J gene TRBJ2-1; 8 positions match TRBD2. The germline V gene encodes CDR1 SQVTM and CDR2 ANQGSEA. The V segment lost 4 bases and the J segment 4 bases; nucleotides outside the gene matches: 9. The CDR3 runs to 15 residues. In DNA, the CDR3 is TGCAGCGTTGGGGGGGAGCGGGAGAGGTACAATGAGCAGTTCTTC. As protein: CSVGGERERYNEQFF.

The chain employs TRBV19 and TRBJ1-6; a possible D gene is TRBD1 (5 bases). Germline lookup yields CDR1 LNHDA and CDR2 SQIVND (reference sequence). V dropped 9 bases and J dropped 2 bases, with 11 bases sitting between them. The CDR3 is made up of 14 amino acids. The CDR3 DNA reads as TGTGCCAGCCAAGACAGACCCTATAATTCACCCCTCCACTTT. Protein product: CASQDRPYNSPLHF.

This clonotype was seen repeatedly, ten times or more. The rearrangement joins TRBV2 to TRBJ2-7; D unresolved. The CDR3 is made up of 14 amino acids. The ends were cut back, 7 bases at V and 2 bases at J, with 15 bases in the middle. The germline gives CDR1 SNHLY, CDR2 FYNNEI. CDR3 sequence reads: CASTSEMGPYEQYF. Here the CDR3 DNA reads TGTGCCAGCACCTCGGAGATGGGCCCCTACGAGCAGTACTTC.

Many counts were recorded for this clonotype. The chain carries TRBV4-1 and TRBJ1-1; D remains ambiguous. Germline values: CDR1 MGHRA, CDR2 YSYEKL. The CDR3 spans 13 residues. Trimming cost V 6 bases and J 0 bases, with 8 bases left between them. In DNA, the CDR3 is TGCGCCAGCAGTCACCCTCTGAACACTGAAGCTTTCTTT. As protein: CASSHPLNTEAFF.

This clonotype was picked up many times. The V call is TRBV27, the J call TRBJ2-1, with no clear D. The CDR3 sequence is 15 residues long. CDR1 is MNHEY and CDR2 is SMNVEV in the germline V gene (reference sequence). V dropped 2 bases and J dropped 12 bases, with 20 bases sitting between them. The CDR3 region has the DNA TGTGCCAGCAGTTTAACGCCTAACGGTCAGACGCGGCAGTTCTTC. Translated, it gives CASSLTPNGQTRQFF.

In this sample, this clonotype turned up many times. The CDR3 loop is CASSPGPRPRSRVEQYF. Here the CDR3 DNA reads TGTGCCAGCTCACCAGGTCCTCGGCCCAGGAGTCGGGTCGAGCAGTACTTC. V and J are TRBV18 and TRBJ2-7; D gene ambiguous. The V end was cut by 2 bases, the J end by 6 bases, with 23 bases between. The CDR3 is 17 amino acids. Germline CDR1 is KGHSH and CDR2 is LQKENI.

This chain links TRBV6-2 or TRBV6-3 with TRBJ2-7, with TRBD2 matching over 7 bases. The germline V gene has CDR1 MNHEY and CDR2 SVGEGT. This CDR3 has 11 amino acids. The CDR3 nucleotides are TGTTCAAGCGGGGTTGCCTACGAGCAGTACTTC. The encoded protein is CSSGVAYEQYF.

This clonotype appeared many times. V is TRBV11-2 and J is TRBJ2-2; the D is unclear. The CDR3 is 14 amino acids. Germline V gives CDR1 SGHAT, CDR2 FQNNGV. V lost 5 bases and J 5 bases, leaving 12 bases between the germline ends. DNA of the CDR3: TGTGCCAGCAGCCCGGGCCCGCTTACCGGGGAGCTGTTTTTT. The encoded protein is CASSPGPLTGELFF.

This clonotype occurred many times. Mismatch with germline at one junction end may stem from a read error. J is TRBJ2-5 and V is TRBV7-7; 7 bases align to TRBD2. The CDR3 is made up of 14 amino acids. The V gene's germline CDR1 is SSHAT and CDR2 FNYEAQ (reference sequence). CDR3 DNA: TGTGCTAGCAGCTTAGGACTAGGTGCAGAGACCCAGTACTTC. This sequence encodes CASSLGLGAETQYF.

Comment on this clonotype: This CDR3 is missing its conserved last phenylalanine or tryptophan, likely due to a read error. V usage is TRBV28 and J usage is TRBJ1-5; D is possibly TRBD1 (5 bases). The V and J ends lost 2 bases and 0 bases respectively, with 5 bases between them. Germline lookup yields CDR1 MDHEN and CDR2 SYDVKM. The length of the CDR3 is 14 residues. CDR3 loop: CASSLGGSNQPQHS. CDR3 bases: TGTGCCAGCAGTTTAGGGGGTAGCAATCAGCCCCAGCATTCT.

This clonotype has at least ten counts. V is TRBV2 and J is TRBJ2-1, with D possibly matching TRBD2 (6 bases). There are 11 residues in the CDR3. Germline CDR1 SNHLY, CDR2 FYNNEI. Trimming took off 8 bases at V and 9 bases at J, with 11 bases between the two ends. The CDR3 region has the DNA TGTGCCAGCTTTGGAGGGAGTGAGCAGTTCTTC. It is translated as CASFGGSEQFF.

This clonotype came up many times. The genes are TRBV7-2 and TRBJ2-2; tentatively, D is TRBD1 or TRBD2 (6 bases each). Germline V CDR1 and CDR2: SGHTA, FQGNSA. V lost 2 bases to trimming and J lost 1 base, with 11 bases between them. The length of the CDR3 is 16 residues. The CDR3 DNA reads as TGTGCCAGCAGCTTATTGGGGGGCCAGAACACCGGGGAGCTGTTTTTT. As protein: CASSLLGGQNTGELFF.

The genes are TRBV9 and TRBJ2-1, with D perhaps matching TRBD1 (5 bases). The germline CDR1 and CDR2 sequences are SGDLS and YYNGEE. V lost 0 bases and J 2 bases, leaving 12 bases between the germline ends. The CDR3 has 16 residues. CDR3 protein: CASSVGQSEAYNEQFF. DNA for the CDR3: TGTGCCAGCAGCGTAGGACAGAGTGAAGCCTACAATGAGCAGTTCTTC.

This clonotype was recorded many times. The V gene is TRBV18, the J gene TRBJ1-1, with 7 nucleotides matching TRBD1. Germline V gene sequence: CDR1 KGHSH, CDR2 LQKENI. This CDR3 region has 14 residues. The junction had 4 bases not matched to a gene; V was cut back by 4 bases and J by 2 bases. CDR3 in DNA: TGTGCCAGCTCACGGGACAGCTTTAACACTGAAGCTTTCTTT. It is translated as CASSRDSFNTEAFF. Variable domain in full (rest from reference TRBV18 and TRBJ1-1): NAGVMQNPRHLVRRRGQEARLRCSPMKGHSHVYWYRQLPEEGLKFMVYLQKENIIDESGMPKERFSAEFPKEGPSILRIQQVVRGDSAAYFCASSRDSFNTEAFFGQGTRLTVV.

The chain uses TRBV5-5 and TRBJ2-7, with TRBD1 matching over 9 bases. This CDR3 contains 16 residues. Germline V gene lookup returns CDR1 SGHKS and CDR2 YYEKEE (reference sequence). Trimming cost V 2 bases and J 6 bases; bases outside gene matches: 12. As DNA, the CDR3 is TGTGCCAGCAGCTTACACGGGACAGGGATTAGACGCGAGCAGTACTTC. This encodes CASSLHGTGIRREQYF.

At least ten counts were recorded for this clonotype. V is TRBV12-3 or TRBV12-4 and J is TRBJ1-1; D is ambiguous. The CDR3 contains 12 residues. The V end lost 6 bases, the J end lost 5 bases, and 10 bases lay between the germline ends. CDR3 region: CASSHLSTEAFF. The CDR3 DNA reads TGTGCCAGCAGCCATCTTTCTACTGAAGCTTTCTTT.